The table lists the clone carrying this T cell receptor beta chain with a few counts. The data belong to a study of technical replicates of blood from a few donors. Trimming cost V 8 bases and J 7 bases, with 11 bases left between them. Germline V gene lookup returns CDR1 SGHAT and CDR2 FQDESV (reference sequence). The CDR3 is 11 amino acids. Sequencing was performed with immunoSEQ multiplex PCR; in TCRdb, only in-frame clones are kept and a portion is missing. The data contain 60,000 to 95,000 clones, 91% of them singletons. The chain recombines TRBV11-1 with TRBJ1-1, with D unclear. The sequencing sample was made of T cells isolated from PBMCs. This receptor was identified in a human donor in good health. Some clones in this sample may be carry-over from other donors' samples. The DNA of the CDR3 is TGTGCCAGCTCACCCTACAGTGAAGCTTTCTTT. Translation: CASSPYSEAFF.